A selection of T cell receptor beta chains follows, all from one sample in a study of T cells in tumors after PD-1 blockade. Only in-frame clones appear in the TCRdb table, and some are missing; sequencing was by immunoSEQ multiplex PCR. The repertoire holds 45,000 to 60,000 clones, with about four fifths as singletons. Sequences were derived from PBMCs, sampled before anti-PD-1 treatment. Receptor source: a human donor with basal cell carcinoma. The CDR3 runs from the conserved cysteine through the conserved F or W. The D gene is left open where the match is weak. Clone size appears in some rows only: once, few, many, or a class for an expanded clone.

>TRBJ2-7|TRBD2|-|TRBV2
CASRLAGGSYEQYF
TGTGCCAGCAGACTAGCGGGAGGCTCCTACGAGCAGTACTTC
>TRBJ2-6|TRBD1|-|TRBV23-1
CASSQSRQGGANVLTF
TGCGCCAGCAGTCAATCACGACAGGGTGGGGCCAACGTCCTGACTTTC
>TRBJ2-3|-|-|TRBV24-1
CATSDYTDTQYF
TGTGCCACCTCGGACTACACAGATACGCAGTATTTT
>TRBJ1-1|-|-|TRBV7-2
CASSLGYAGITEAFF
TGTGCCAGCAGCTTAGGGTATGCCGGGATAACTGAAGCTTTCTTT
>TRBJ1-2|-|-|TRBV3-1/TRBV3-2
CASSQDGSAFYGYTF
TGTGCCAGCAGCCAAGACGGCAGCGCCTTCTATGGCTACACCTTC
>TRBJ2-3|TRBD2|-|TRBV6-2/TRBV6-3
CASSYYGGAPPDTQYF
TGTGCCAGCAGTTACTACGGGGGGGCCCCCCCAGATACGCAGTATTTT
>TRBJ2-3|TRBD2|-|TRBV3-1/TRBV3-2
CASSLGLAGAQDTQYF
TGTGCCAGCAGCCTCGGGCTAGCGGGGGCCCAAGATACGCAGTATTTT
>TRBJ1-3|-|-|TRBV9
CASSGNSGNTIYF
TGTGCCAGCAGCGGTAACTCTGGAAACACCATATATTTT
>TRBJ2-5|TRBD1|-|TRBV2
CASSARDRDLGTQYF
TGTGCCAGCAGTGCCCGGGACAGGGATCTCGGGACCCAGTACTTC
>TRBJ1-5|-|-|TRBV15
CATSREGALFNQPQHF
TGTGCCACCAGCAGAGAGGGTGCGTTATTCAATCAGCCCCAGCATTTT
>TRBJ1-1|-|few|TRBV12-3/TRBV12-4
CASSLEGRTEAFF
TGTGCCAGCAGTTTAGAGGGCCGGACTGAAGCTTTCTTT
>TRBJ2-7|TRBD2|-|TRBV19
CASRPSGAYEQYF
TGTGCCAGTAGACCCAGCGGGGCGTACGAGCAGTACTTC
>TRBJ2-3|-|few|TRBV15
CATSRDRTLGTDTQYF
TGTGCCACCAGCAGAGATAGAACTCTCGGCACAGATACGCAGTATTTT
>TRBJ1-5|-|-|TRBV7-9
CASRPIGGNQPQHF
TGTGCCAGCAGACCGATCGGGGGTAATCAGCCCCAGCATTTT
>TRBJ2-7|-|-|TRBV5-1
CASSSNTGSYEQYF
TGCGCCAGCAGCTCTAACACAGGGTCCTACGAGCAGTACTTC
>TRBJ2-3|TRBD2|-|TRBV3-1/TRBV3-2
CASSLQTSIRDTQYF
TGTGCCAGCAGCCTACAGACTAGCATCAGAGATACGCAGTATTTT
>TRBJ2-7|-|-|TRBV5-1
CASSLAPPRRFQTSYEQYF
TGCGCCAGCAGCTTGGCCCCACCCCGGCGCTTCCAAACCTCCTACGAGCAGTACTTC
>TRBJ2-2|TRBD1|-|TRBV5-1
CASSLRGQGASGELFF
TGCGCCAGCAGCTTGAGGGGACAGGGGGCGAGCGGGGAGCTGTTTTTT
>TRBJ1-5|TRBD1|few|TRBV19
CASSIGGGQGSQPQHF
TGTGCCAGTAGTATAGGCGGGGGACAGGGAAGTCAGCCCCAGCATTTT
>TRBJ1-2|-|-|TRBV9
CASSDRVREQAF
TGTGCCAGCAGCGACCGGGTCAGGGAACAGGCCTTC
>TRBJ2-7|-|-|TRBV5-1
CASSGGGHPSYEQYF
TGCGCCAGCAGCGGGGGGGGACATCCCTCCTACGAGCAGTACTTC
>TRBJ1-3|-|few|TRBV15
CATSRDLGNYYSGNTIYF
TGTGCCACCAGCAGAGATCTAGGCAACTATTACTCTGGAAACACCATATATTTT
>TRBJ1-2|-|-|TRBV25-1
CASSEDNREGRGYTF
TGTGCCAGCAGTGAAGACAACAGGGAGGGTCGTGGCTACACCTTC
>TRBJ2-7|TRBD2|-|TRBV6-5
CASWGTSGEQYF
TGTGCCAGCTGGGGGACTAGCGGCGAGCAGTACTTC
>TRBJ2-2|TRBD2|-|TRBV6-6
CASSVSGVGTGELFF
TGTGCCAGCAGTGTTAGCGGGGTCGGCACCGGGGAGCTGTTTTTT
>TRBJ2-2|TRBD1|few|TRBV18
CASSPDRVGYTGELFF
TGTGCCAGCTCACCCGACAGGGTAGGCTACACCGGGGAGCTGTTTTTT
>TRBJ2-7|-|-|TRBV7-9
CASSPLLGGYEQYF
TGTGCCAGCAGCCCACTCCTAGGTGGATACGAGCAGTACTTC
>TRBJ1-1|TRBD1|-|TRBV24-1
CATSGGRGAEAFF
TGTGCCACCTCCGGAGGCAGGGGGGCTGAAGCTTTCTTT
>TRBJ1-1|-|-|TRBV7-9
CASSLDLGEAEAFF
TGTGCCAGCAGCTTAGATCTTGGGGAGGCTGAAGCTTTCTTT
>TRBJ2-2|TRBD1|few|TRBV6-5
CASRPGQLNTGELFF
TGTGCCAGCAGACCGGGACAGTTGAACACCGGGGAGCTGTTTTTT
>TRBJ1-4|-|-|TRBV28
CASSSSEELPTNEKLFF
TGTGCCAGCAGCTCTTCCGAGGAACTTCCAACTAATGAAAAACTGTTTTTT
>TRBJ2-7|TRBD1|-|TRBV3-1/TRBV3-2
CASSRITDRADEQYF
TGTGCCAGCAGCCGCATTACGGACAGGGCGGATGAGCAGTACTTC
>TRBJ2-1|TRBD2|once|TRBV3-1/TRBV3-2
CASSQLAGAYNEQFF
TGTGCCAGCAGCCAACTAGCGGGAGCCTACAATGAGCAGTTCTTC
>TRBJ1-2|-|few|TRBV3-1/TRBV3-2
CASSQERGGYTF
TGTGCCAGCAGCCAGGAGCGGGGTGGCTACACCTTC
>TRBJ2-7|-|-|TRBV3-1/TRBV3-2
CASSQVAGNYEQYF
TGTGCCAGCAGCCAAGTTGCGGGGAACTACGAGCAGTACTTC
>TRBJ2-3|-|-|TRBV19
CASREGFLPTDTQYF
TGTGCCAGTAGAGAGGGATTCCTACCAACAGATACGCAGTATTTT
>TRBJ2-2|-|-|TRBV30
CACRHNTGELFF
TGTGCCTGCCGGCACAACACCGGGGAGCTGTTTTTT
>TRBJ2-5|-|-|TRBV30
CAWSVREGLVETQYF
TGTGCCTGGAGTGTACGCGAGGGGCTCGTAGAGACCCAGTACTTC
>TRBJ2-2|-|-|TRBV6-5
CASSYGTLNTGELFF
TGTGCCAGCAGTTACGGGACATTAAACACCGGGGAGCTGTTTTTT
>TRBJ2-4|TRBD1|-|TRBV28
CASSMTGLAKNIQYF
TGTGCCAGCAGTATGACAGGGTTAGCCAAAAACATTCAGTACTTC
>TRBJ1-2|-|-|TRBV5-4
CASSLGARGRGSDGYTF
TGTGCCAGCAGCTTGGGCGCCCGGGGGCGCGGATCTGATGGCTACACCTTC
>TRBJ2-7|-|-|TRBV28
CASSFSGASREQYF
TGTGCCAGCAGTTTCTCTGGGGCTTCCAGGGAGCAGTACTTC
>TRBJ1-5|TRBD1|-|TRBV28
CASSRTWTGAELNQPQHF
TGTGCCAGCAGTCGAACATGGACAGGGGCTGAACTCAATCAGCCCCAGCATTTT
>TRBJ2-5|-|few|TRBV3-1/TRBV3-2
CASSVQETQYF
TGTGCCAGCAGCGTTCAAGAGACCCAGTACTTC
>TRBJ1-1|-|-|TRBV5-4
CASSPVMNTEAFF
TGTGCCAGCAGCCCTGTTATGAACACTGAAGCTTTCTTT
>TRBJ2-5|TRBD2|-|TRBV5-1
CASSLGGLAGGPDEETQYF
TGCGCCAGCAGCTTGGGGGGACTAGCGGGAGGGCCAGACGAAGAGACCCAGTACTTC
>TRBJ2-5|TRBD1|-|TRBV18
CASSPGTGVGETQYF
TGTGCCAGCTCACCCGGTACAGGGGTAGGAGAGACCCAGTACTTC
>TRBJ2-7|TRBD2|-|TRBV9
CASSVEGGGEQYF
TGTGCCAGCAGCGTAGAAGGCGGGGGCGAGCAGTACTTC
>TRBJ2-7|-|-|TRBV29-1
CSGRDTGSAEQYF
TGCAGCGGCCGGGACACAGGTTCTGCCGAGCAGTACTTC
>TRBJ1-1|-|-|TRBV30
CAWSVGLMNTEAFF
TGTGCCTGGAGTGTAGGGCTAATGAACACTGAAGCTTTCTTT
>TRBJ1-5|TRBD1|few|TRBV9
CASSPTGTGNQPQHF
TGTGCCAGCAGCCCAACCGGGACAGGGAATCAGCCCCAGCATTTT
>TRBJ2-3|TRBD1|-|TRBV24-1
CATSELGQGLNTDTQYF
TGTGCCACCAGTGAACTCGGACAGGGCCTGAACACAGATACGCAGTATTTT
>TRBJ2-7|TRBD1|-|TRBV14
CASSRVGTVAYEQYF
TGTGCCAGCAGCCGGGTCGGGACAGTTGCCTACGAGCAGTACTTC
>TRBJ1-1|-|-|TRBV13
CASSLGRGGSGNTEAFF
TGTGCCAGCAGCTTAGGCCGGGGGGGGTCCGGGAACACTGAAGCTTTCTTT
>TRBJ2-1|-|once|TRBV5-1
CASSLAAGFNEQFF
TGCGCCAGCAGCTTGGCCGCAGGCTTCAATGAGCAGTTCTTC